This passage covers 21 T cell receptor beta chains from one sample sequenced in a study of blood T cells in healthy people across ages. The second PCR ran about 6 to 12 cycles with a sample-barcoded 5' primer and J-beta primers. TCRdb reprocessed the 5' RACE reads via MiXCR and lists one record per CDR3 protein. The sample yields approximately 760,000 distinct CDR3 sequences, approximately 25% seen once. This sample also belongs to another study, concerning T cells of mothers and their children.

Sequencing was done on a sample of blood. Receptors were obtained from a boy younger than 18 in good health.

This clonotype was counted only a few times. This chain's CDR3 is CASRSDRAYEQYF. The DNA of the CDR3 is TGTGCCAGCAGGTCGGACAGGGCCTACGAGCAGTACTTC. V gene TRBV3-1 combines with J gene TRBJ2-7; 8 bases line up with TRBD1. V shed 6 bases and J 2 bases; nucleotides not matched to a gene: 3. Germline V gives CDR1 LGHDT, CDR2 YNNKEL (reference sequence). This CDR3 is built from 13 residues.

The chain links TRBV3-1 to TRBJ2-5, with 7 bases aligning to TRBD2. From germline, CDR1 is LGHDT and CDR2 YNNKEL (reference sequence). V lost 0 bases and J lost 1; bases outside the gene matches: 5. The CDR3 contains 16 residues. The DNA for the CDR3 is TGTGCCAGCAGCCAAGATCAGGGCGGGGGCCAAGAGACCCAGTACTTC. Translating gives CASSQDQGGGQETQYF.

This clonotype has more than one count but fewer than ten. The chain couples TRBV4-2 to TRBJ1-1, with a tentative D call TRBD1 (6 bases). Trimming cost V 0 bases and J 10 bases, with 21 bases left between them. Germline V CDR1 and CDR2: LGHNA, YNFKEQ. There are 16 residues in the CDR3. Here the CDR3 DNA reads TGTGCCAGCAGCCAAGATGCCTGGGGGCAGGGATCGGTAGCTTTCTTT. Amino acid sequence: CASSQDAWGQGSVAFF.

At least ten counts were recorded for this clonotype. The genes are TRBV5-1 and TRBJ2-3, with 12 positions matching TRBD1. The CDR3 has 15 amino acids. Unmatched junction bases numbered 5, after V lost 1 base and J lost 8 bases. Germline V gives CDR1 SGHRS, CDR2 YFSETQ. Here the CDR3 reads CASSLFGTGGSTQYF. The CDR3 DNA sequence: TGCGCCAGCAGCTTGTTTGGGACAGGGGGCTCTACGCAGTATTTT.

V and J are TRBV20-1 and TRBJ2-5; D is ambiguous. Matching the DNA end better, TRBJ2-1 makes the J call doubtful. Germline V gives CDR1 DFQATT, CDR2 SNEGSKA (reference sequence). This CDR3 has 16 amino acids. CDR3 protein: CSARGRGEYPYNEQFF. In DNA form, the CDR3 reads TGCAGTGCTAGAGGAAGAGGAGAGTACCCCTACAATGAGCAGTTCTTC.

The rearrangement joins TRBV28 to TRBJ2-1; a possible D gene is TRBD1 (6 bases). CDR1 MDHEN and CDR2 SYDVKM come from the germline V gene. Trimming took 7 bases from V and 7 from J, leaving 17 bases between them. The CDR3 extends over 14 amino acids. The CDR3 DNA sequence: TGTGCCAGCACCCCTGGGGGCCAGGGGAATGAGCAGTTCTTC. Translating gives CASTPGGQGNEQFF.

This chain links TRBV12-3 or TRBV12-4 with TRBJ2-4; TRBD2 matches at 13 bases. The J segment lost 4 bases and the V segment lost 4 bases, leaving 7 bases of the junction unmatched. The CDR3 runs to 17 residues. CDR3 sequence: CASSSRGTSGAKNIQYF. Here the CDR3 DNA reads TGTGCCAGCAGTTCAAGGGGGACTAGCGGGGCTAAAAACATTCAGTACTTC.

The V gene is TRBV7-2, the J gene TRBJ2-6; perhaps TRBD2 as D (7 bases). The V gene lost 10 bases and the J gene lost 5 bases, with 18 bases spanning the gap. Germline CDR1 and CDR2: SGHTA and FQGNSA. This CDR3 has 15 residues. CDR3 in DNA: TGTGCCAACTCGGGGGGCCTACGGAGGGCCAACGTCCTGACTTTC. Translation: CANSGGLRRANVLTF.

In regard to this clonotype: Relative to the germline gene, one junction end is altered; a read error may explain this. The J gene is TRBJ2-4, the V gene TRBV3-1, with 9 bases lining up with TRBD2. The CDR3 extends over 15 amino acids. Per the germline V gene, CDR1 is LGHDT and CDR2 is YNNKEL (reference sequence). CDR3 nucleotide sequence: TGTGCCTGCAGTGACCATAGCGGGAGTAGTGACATTCAGTACTTC. Its translation: CACSDHSGSSDIQYF. Combining the CDR3 with reference TRBV3-1 and TRBJ2-4 gives the whole variable domain DTAVSQTPKYLVTQMGNDKSIKCEQNLGHDTMYWYKQDSKKFLKIMFSYNNKELIINETVPNRFSPKSPDKAHLNLHINSLELGDSAVYFCACSDHSGSSDIQYFGAGTRLSVL.

This clonotype has only a few counts. The chain recombines TRBV6-6 with TRBJ1-4, with TRBD1 as a possible D gene (5 bases). The CDR3 totals 14 residues. Germline loops: CDR1 MNHNY, CDR2 SVGAGI (reference sequence). The germline V and J ends were trimmed by 7 bases and 6 bases, with 15 bases remaining between them. In nucleotides, the CDR3 is TGTGCCAGCACTGGGGCCGGCCTTGATGAAAAACTGTTTTTT. Protein sequence: CASTGAGLDEKLFF.

This clonotype has just a few counts. V is TRBV5-4 and J is TRBJ2-1; no clear D. The CDR3 contains 14 residues. The germline V and J ends were trimmed by 3 bases and 5 bases, with 12 bases remaining between them. Germline V gene sequence: CDR1 SGHNT, CDR2 YYREEE (reference sequence). The CDR3 coding sequence is TGTGCCAGCAGCTCCGGACCCTGGAACAATGAGCAGTTCTTC. Translation gives CASSSGPWNNEQFF.

This clonotype was counted between two and nine times. The CDR3 protein is CASSFRRYYEQYF. CDR3 nucleotides: TGTGCCAGCAGCTTTCGAAGATACTACGAGCAGTACTTC. The rearrangement links TRBV7-2 to TRBJ2-5; D unresolved. The assigned J gene may be wrong: the sequence end matches TRBJ2-7 better. There are 13 residues in the CDR3. Germline V CDR1 and CDR2: SGHTA, FQGNSA.

The V and J genes are TRBV5-1 and TRBJ2-2; perhaps TRBD2 as D (6 bases). V was shortened by 5 bases and J by 4 bases, with 15 bases between the two germline ends. Looked up from germline, CDR1 is SGHRS and CDR2 is YFSETQ. This CDR3 has 15 amino acids. The CDR3 bases are TGCGCCAGCAGTGCCACTACCGGGGGCACCGGGGAGCTGTTTTTT. Residues: CASSATTGGTGELFF.

J is TRBJ2-2 and V is TRBV5-5, with 9 bases lining up with TRBD1. CDR3 length: 16 residues. Germline loops: CDR1 SGHKS, CDR2 YYEKEE (reference sequence). V was pared by 4 bases and J by 3 bases, with 7 bases of the junction left unmatched. The CDR3 nucleotides read TGTGCCAGCAGCCCCCGGGACAGGGACTACACCGGGGAGCTGTTTTTT. Translation: CASSPRDRDYTGELFF.

V usage is TRBV7-2 and J usage is TRBJ2-7, with 8 bases fitting TRBD2. Germline V gives CDR1 SGHTA, CDR2 FQGNSA. The CDR3 totals 17 residues. J lost 0 bases, V lost 4 bases, and 11 bases had no gene match. CDR3 residues: CASSYGLPGTSSYEQYF. The DNA for the CDR3 is TGTGCCAGCAGCTATGGGCTCCCCGGGACTAGCTCCTACGAGCAGTACTTC.

This clonotype was observed a handful of times. The chain combines TRBV28 with TRBJ1-2, with 9 bases that match TRBD1. CDR1 and CDR2 from the germline V gene are MDHEN and SYDVKM. This CDR3 comprises 18 residues. Germline trimming cut 5 bases from V and 4 bases from J; bases unmatched to any gene: 17. The CDR3 protein is CASSHQTYRGPGSYGYTF. The CDR3 coding sequence is TGTGCCAGCAGTCACCAGACCTACAGGGGGCCAGGAAGCTATGGCTACACCTTC.

This chain links TRBV20-1 with TRBJ2-5; 7 bases agree with TRBD2. The length of the CDR3 is 14 residues. V lost 3 bases and J lost 5; bases outside the gene matches: 9. Germline V gene sequence: CDR1 DFQATT, CDR2 SNEGSKA (reference sequence). The CDR3 loop is CSASRAGVGETQYF. Here the CDR3 DNA reads TGCAGTGCTAGTAGGGCGGGGGTCGGGGAGACCCAGTACTTC.

This clonotype was seen at least ten times. V usage is TRBV5-1 and J usage is TRBJ2-5, with D perhaps TRBD2 (6 bases). V was cut by 4 bases and J by 2 bases, with 12 bases left in between. The CDR3 contains 14 residues. Germline lookup yields CDR1 SGHRS and CDR2 YFSETQ. The CDR3 DNA sequence: TGCGCCAGCAGCGCCGGGACTCAACAAGAGACCCAGTACTTC. Translated, it gives CASSAGTQQETQYF.

This clonotype was seen only a few times. V gene TRBV2 combines with J gene TRBJ2-5; maybe TRBD2 (6 bases). Germline assignment: CDR1 SNHLY and CDR2 FYNNEI. Trimming left V 2 bases short and J 8 bases short, with 12 bases between. The CDR3 covers 13 residues. The CDR3 nucleotides read TGTGCCAGCAGTGAATGGTCGCGGGAAACCCAGTACTTC. Amino acid sequence: CASSEWSRETQYF.

In this sample, this clonotype turned up many times. In DNA form, the CDR3 reads TGTGCCAGCAGTTACGGGTTCCGCGGGGGCTACAATGAGCAGTTCTTC. The encoded protein is CASSYGFRGGYNEQFF. This chain connects TRBV6-2 or TRBV6-3 to TRBJ2-1; 7 bases fit TRBD2. Germline V gene lookup returns CDR1 MNHEY and CDR2 SVGEGT. V shed 2 bases, J shed 3 bases, and the junction held 7 bases outside the gene matches. The CDR3 runs 16 residues.

V and J are TRBV20-1 and TRBJ1-2, with 7 bases matching TRBD1. Looked up from germline, CDR1 is DFQATT and CDR2 is SNEGSKA (reference sequence). Trimming removed 2 bases from V and 3 bases from J; junction bases left unmatched: 3. The CDR3 loop spans 13 amino acids. The CDR3 bases are TGCAGTGCTAGATCAGGGGGAGACTATGGCTACACCTTC. Translated: CSARSGGDYGYTF.